The source of this T cell receptor (beta chain) is a study of shared clonotypes between healthy human individuals. Across the whole study: A donor's plate count was three for CD4 naive and three for CD4 memory; CD8 naive had two and CD8 memory one.

A split of CD4+ cells into CD45RA+ naive and CD45RA-negative memory subsets was performed. Using immunoSEQ multiplex PCR, the repertoire was profiled, and TCRdb retains in-frame clones only, with some absent. This table holds under 1,100,000 clones, about 77% found once. V lost 0 bases to trimming and J lost 5 bases, with 13 bases between them. This CDR3 spans 15 amino acids. Germline CDR1 LNHNV, CDR2 YYDKDF (reference sequence). This clonotype was sampled from a man aged 18 to 30 in good health. The chain combines TRBV15 with TRBJ1-1, with D unclear. Specimen: memory CD4+ T cells sorted from blood. Subset here: CD45RA-negative fraction. The CDR3 reads CATSRDMNSGTEAFF. For the CDR3, the DNA is TGTGCCACCAGCAGAGACATGAATTCCGGGACTGAAGCTTTCTTT.